The 30 T cell receptor beta chains below all came from one sample that was sequenced in a study of type 1 regulatory T cells. These receptors are not linked to any known antigen. In TCRdb, the reads were re-called with MiXCR into one record per CDR3 protein. The sample holds about 68,000 distinct CDR3 sequences, 63% seen once. The source material was cultured T cells, either the whole culture or a sorted T cell fraction (not recorded which). Subset meaning: Tr1-enriched cell product generated in vitro against host alloantigens. These receptors were collected from a human donor in good health.

The chain carries TRBV6-2 or TRBV6-3 and TRBJ2-2, with TRBD2 matching over 10 bases. Germline V gene sequence: CDR1 MNHEY, CDR2 SVGEGT. The CDR3 runs 15 residues. The V and J ends lost 5 bases and 6 bases, in that order; junction bases with no gene match: 6. DNA for the CDR3: TGTGCCAGCAGTGGGACTAGCGTCGTCGCCGGGGAGCTGTTTTTT. Its translation is CASSGTSVVAGELFF.

This chain joins TRBV4-1 and TRBJ2-1, with D maybe TRBD2 (5 bases). Per the germline V gene, CDR1 is MGHRA and CDR2 is YSYEKL. The CDR3 has 14 residues. V dropped 3 bases and J dropped 5 bases, with 11 bases sitting between them. CDR3 in DNA: TGCGCCAGCAGCCAGGCGGGCCTGAACAATGAGCAGTTCTTC. As protein: CASSQAGLNNEQFF.

The chain employs TRBV9 and TRBJ2-7; 7 nucleotides match TRBD2. There are 15 residues in the CDR3. V was clipped by 0 bases and J by 5 bases; unmatched bases: 8. CDR1 and CDR2 from the germline V gene are SGDLS and YYNGEE. This CDR3 is CASSVAAGRGDEQYF. In DNA, the CDR3 is TGTGCCAGCAGCGTAGCAGCGGGAAGAGGAGACGAGCAGTACTTC.

V usage is TRBV12-5 and J usage is TRBJ2-1; 16 bases map to TRBD2. Looked up from germline, CDR1 is LGHNT and CDR2 is FRNRAP. The CDR3 totals 18 residues. Trimming cost V 6 bases and J 9 bases; bases outside gene matches: 14. This CDR3 reads CASGSGLAGGPGAGEQFF. CDR3 in DNA: TGTGCTAGTGGCTCGGGACTAGCGGGAGGGCCTGGGGCGGGTGAGCAGTTCTTC.

This clonotype has more than one count but fewer than ten. This chain joins TRBV12-5 and TRBJ2-4; a weak D match, TRBD2 (5 bases). The CDR3 runs to 15 residues. V dropped 1 base and J dropped 8 bases, with 15 bases sitting between them. Germline lookup yields CDR1 LGHNT and CDR2 FRNRAP. The DNA of the CDR3 is TGTGCTAGTGGTTTGGACGTCGGGGTCGGGGACATTCAGTACTTC. This encodes CASGLDVGVGDIQYF.

At least ten counts were recorded for this clonotype. The gene calls are TRBV10-3 and TRBJ2-1; no clear D gene. Germline CDR1 reads ENHRY; CDR2 reads SYGVKD. This CDR3 has 11 residues. Trimming shortened V by 4 bases and J by 8 bases, and 6 bases separated the two germline ends. The CDR3 is CAISAVDEQFF. In nucleotides, the CDR3 is TGTGCCATCAGTGCTGTAGATGAGCAGTTCTTC.

This chain joins TRBV5-1 and TRBJ2-5; D gene unclear. V was clipped by 0 bases and J by 7 bases, with 10 bases between them. The germline V gene encodes CDR1 SGHRS and CDR2 YFSETQ. The CDR3 sequence is 13 residues long. CDR3 region: CASSLDSLRTQYF. The CDR3 DNA follows: TGCGCCAGCAGCTTGGACAGCCTGAGGACCCAGTACTTC.

This chain uses TRBV7-2 with TRBJ2-7, with 8 positions matching TRBD1. Per germline, CDR1 SGHTA and CDR2 FQGNSA. The V segment lost 4 bases and the J segment 9 bases; nucleotides outside the gene matches: 14. This CDR3 spans 15 amino acids. CDR3 sequence reads: CASSSPGQGSNGQYF. In nucleotides, the CDR3 is TGTGCCAGCAGCTCCCCCGGACAGGGAAGTAACGGGCAGTACTTC.

This clonotype was seen more than once but under ten times. The V and J genes are TRBV20-1 and TRBJ1-1; D might be TRBD1 (5 bases). This CDR3 region has 11 residues. Per germline, CDR1 DFQATT and CDR2 SNEGSKA (reference sequence). Between the trimmed V and J ends, which lost 6 bases and 7 bases, there was a span of 12 bases. CDR3 bases: TGCAGTGCCCGGGGGGTGGGTGAAGCTTTCTTT. Protein: CSARGVGEAFF.

This clonotype has just a few counts. This chain links TRBV5-4 with TRBJ1-4; unclear D gene. V was cut by 4 bases and J by 8 bases, with 18 bases left in between. The CDR3 loop spans 15 amino acids. The germline CDR1 and CDR2 sequences are SGHNT and YYREEE (reference sequence). The CDR3 sequence: CASSPIPARGEKLFF. In DNA, the CDR3 is TGTGCCAGCAGCCCCATTCCGGCGCGAGGGGAAAAACTGTTTTTT.

This clonotype was picked up one time. The CDR3 loop is CASSLGIAYEQYF. CDR3 in DNA: TGTGCCAGCAGCTTGGGAATAGCCTACGAGCAGTACTTC. The rearrangement joins TRBV7-6 to TRBJ2-7; D not certain. V was trimmed by 3 bases and J by 2 bases, leaving 8 bases between them. The germline V gene has CDR1 SGHVS and CDR2 FNYEAQ. This CDR3 region has 13 residues.

This clonotype has a handful of counts. One end of the junction fails to match germline, which may point to a read error. The chain couples TRBV3-1 to TRBJ2-6; no clear D. The CDR3 has 15 amino acids. Germline CDR1 is LGHDT and CDR2 is YNNKEL (reference sequence). The CDR3 bases are TGTGCCAGCAGCCCAGGTGGCTCTAGGGCCAACGTCCTGACTTTC. Encoded protein: CASSPGGSRANVLTF.

J is TRBJ1-1 and V is TRBV7-6, with D tentatively TRBD1 (5 bases). Per the germline V gene, CDR1 is SGHVS and CDR2 is FNYEAQ. Trimming removed 5 bases at V and 8 bases at J, with 15 bases between. There are 13 residues in the CDR3. The CDR3 region has the DNA TGTGCCAGCAGCCCTGCAATGGGGACGGAAGCTTTCTTT. Amino acids: CASSPAMGTEAFF.

This chain joins TRBV4-2 and TRBJ2-4; D is undetermined. Germline CDR1 and CDR2: LGHNA and YNFKEQ. This CDR3 contains 13 residues. The V and J ends lost 0 bases and 5 bases respectively, with 5 bases between them. Here the CDR3 reads CASSQEGQNIQYF. The CDR3 nucleotides read TGTGCCAGCAGCCAAGAGGGCCAAAACATTCAGTACTTC.

This clonotype has at least ten counts. The V call is TRBV5-1, the J call TRBJ1-6; no reliable D call. This CDR3 has 14 residues. The V gene's germline CDR1 is SGHRS and CDR2 YFSETQ. With 0 bases removed from V and 7 bases from J, the gap between germline ends came to 8 bases. This CDR3 is CASSLGQANSPLHF. The CDR3 nucleotides are TGCGCCAGCAGCTTGGGCCAGGCAAATTCACCCCTCCACTTT.

A remark on this clonotype: Germline is not matched at one junction end, which may reflect a read error. The V and J genes are TRBV11-2 and TRBJ2-1, with 14 nucleotides matching TRBD2. CDR1 and CDR2 (germline): SGHAT, FQNNGV. The CDR3 spans 13 residues. The CDR3 DNA sequence: TGTGCCAGCAGCATGGGACTAGCGGGAGTGCAGTGCTTC. The encoded protein is CASSMGLAGVQCF. The variable domain in full, with the rest retrieved from reference TRBV11-2 and TRBJ2-1, is EAGVAQSPRYKIIEKRQSVAFWCNPISGHATLYWYQQILGQGPKLLIQFQNNGVVDDSQLPKDRFSAERLKGVDSTLKIQPAKLEDSAVYLCASSMGLAGVQCFGPGTRLTVL.

This chain connects TRBV5-1 to TRBJ2-7; TRBD1 agrees at 8 bases. With 2 bases clipped from V and 5 bases from J, the junction kept 6 bases outside the gene matches. Per the germline V gene, CDR1 is SGHRS and CDR2 is YFSETQ. This CDR3 has 14 amino acids. The CDR3 sequence: CASSLATGAHEQYF. The CDR3 nucleotides are TGCGCCAGCAGCTTAGCGACAGGGGCCCACGAGCAGTACTTC. The full variable domain, its missing parts supplied by reference TRBV5-1 and TRBJ2-7, is KAGVTQTPRYLIKTRGQQVTLSCSPISGHRSVSWYQQTPGQGLQFLFEYFSETQRNKGNFPGRFSGRQFSNSRSEMNVSTLELGDSALYLCASSLATGAHEQYFGPGTRLTVT.

This chain joins TRBV20-1 and TRBJ2-1, with 9 bases matching TRBD2. The CDR3 contains 14 residues. V trimming: 6 bases; J trimming: 9 bases; junction bases outside the gene matches: 12. Germline V gene lookup returns CDR1 DFQATT and CDR2 SNEGSKA (reference sequence). The CDR3 sequence is CSAYSGTSTVEQFF. The CDR3 region has the DNA TGCAGTGCCTATTCCGGGACTAGCACGGTTGAGCAGTTCTTC.

The table lists this clonotype with a few counts. The J gene is TRBJ1-2, the V gene TRBV12-3 or TRBV12-4, with TRBD1 identical over 8 bases. CDR3 size: 13 residues. The trim removed 5 bases at V and 6 bases at J, leaving 5 bases unmatched. CDR3 bases: TGTGCCAGCAGTCCGACAGGGGTGAATGGCTACACCTTC. Translated: CASSPTGVNGYTF.

This clonotype was picked up many times. The rearrangement uses TRBV30 and TRBJ1-2; D is perhaps TRBD1 (5 bases). Germline-derived CDR1 and CDR2 are GTSNPN and SVGIG (reference sequence). CDR3 size: 13 residues. V was pared by 0 bases and J by 8 bases, with 13 bases between. The CDR3 loop reads CAWSVQEGYGYTF. The CDR3 DNA reads as TGTGCCTGGAGTGTACAGGAGGGGTACGGCTACACCTTC.

The gene calls are TRBV5-6 and TRBJ2-1; tentative D call: TRBD2 (6 bases). V gave up 2 bases and J gave up 3 bases, with 12 bases separating them. Germline V gene data show CDR1 as SGHDT and CDR2 as YYEEEE. The CDR3 runs to 15 residues. As DNA, the CDR3 is TGTGCCAGCAGCTTTCTGGAGGGCAACTACAATGAGCAGTTCTTC. Amino acids: CASSFLEGNYNEQFF.

The chain is built from TRBV5-5 and TRBJ2-7; D uncertain. The CDR3 is 14 amino acids. Trimming shortened V by 0 bases and J by 0 bases, and 7 bases separated the two germline ends. Germline V lookup: CDR1 SGHKS, CDR2 YYEKEE (reference sequence). In DNA form, the CDR3 reads TGTGCCAGCAGCTTGGGAGGAAGCTCCTACGAGCAGTACTTC. This translates into CASSLGGSSYEQYF.

The chain recombines TRBV20-1 with TRBJ1-5; maybe TRBD1 (5 bases). The germline CDR1 and CDR2 sequences are DFQATT and SNEGSKA (reference sequence). Trimming cost V 2 bases and J 7 bases, with 15 bases left between them. This CDR3 spans 14 amino acids. The CDR3: CSARRTRSEQPQHF. In DNA, the CDR3 is TGCAGTGCTAGAAGGACAAGATCCGAACAGCCCCAGCATTTT.

The chain employs TRBV4-2 and TRBJ1-2, with a tentative D call TRBD1 (6 bases). Trimming pared 6 bases from V and 6 bases from J, leaving 20 bases between. The CDR3 is made up of 15 amino acids. Germline V CDR1 and CDR2: LGHNA, YNFKEQ. The CDR3 nucleotides are TGTGCCAGCAGGCAGGAGGAACAGGGAAGGCATGGCTACACCTTC. It specifies CASRQEEQGRHGYTF.

The chain recombines TRBV20-1 with TRBJ2-5; 10 bases match TRBD1. The trim removed 5 bases at V and 5 bases at J, leaving 5 bases unmatched. Germline CDR1 and CDR2: DFQATT and SNEGSKA (reference sequence). CDR3 length: 13 residues. CDR3 DNA sequence: TGCAGTGCTGGGGGGACAGGGGCCGAGACCCAGTACTTC. It codes for CSAGGTGAETQYF.

Sample share makes this clonotype medium-sized. CDR3: CASSYPGSYEQYF. In DNA form, the CDR3 reads TGCGCCAGCAGCTACCCTGGGTCCTACGAGCAGTACTTC. The rearrangement links TRBV5-1 to TRBJ2-7; D unresolved. Germline V gene lookup returns CDR1 SGHRS and CDR2 YFSETQ. The CDR3 is 13 residues long. V was clipped by 3 bases and J by 1 base, with 8 bases between them.

This chain uses TRBV12-3 or TRBV12-4 with TRBJ1-6, with TRBD1 matching over 11 bases. There are 17 residues in the CDR3. The ends lost 4 bases at V and 2 bases at J; junction bases unmatched: 4. CDR3 loop: CASSSGQGVTYNSPLHF. CDR3 DNA: TGTGCCAGCAGTTCGGGACAGGGGGTCACCTATAATTCACCCCTCCACTTT.

The J gene is TRBJ1-1, the V gene TRBV5-1; the D gene is possibly TRBD1 (6 bases). CDR3 length: 16 residues. The V gene lost 0 bases and the J gene lost 5 bases, with 17 bases spanning the gap. Germline V gene data show CDR1 as SGHRS and CDR2 as YFSETQ. CDR3 in amino acids: CASSLGSTGSGTEAFF. In DNA, the CDR3 is TGCGCCAGCAGCTTGGGTTCGACAGGCTCCGGGACTGAAGCTTTCTTT.

The chain carries TRBV11-2 and TRBJ2-7, with D perhaps TRBD1 (5 bases). Germline-derived CDR1 and CDR2 are SGHAT and FQNNGV. The V gene lost 4 bases and the J gene lost 4 bases, with 11 bases spanning the gap. The length of the CDR3 is 13 residues. The CDR3 region has the DNA TGTGCCAGCAGCTCTAAGGGGTTGTACGAGCAGTACTTC. This translates into CASSSKGLYEQYF. Full variable domain (remainder filled in from reference TRBV11-2 and TRBJ2-7): EAGVAQSPRYKIIEKRQSVAFWCNPISGHATLYWYQQILGQGPKLLIQFQNNGVVDDSQLPKDRFSAERLKGVDSTLKIQPAKLEDSAVYLCASSSKGLYEQYFGPGTRLTVT.

This clonotype was observed a few times. This chain connects TRBV4-1 to TRBJ2-1, with no clear D. V lost 4 bases to trimming and J lost 10 bases, with 20 bases between them. The CDR3 extends over 15 amino acids. Looked up from germline, CDR1 is MGHRA and CDR2 is YSYEKL. The DNA for the CDR3 is TGCGCCAGCAGCCGGACCTCGGGCGAAGGCCGGGAGCAGTTCTTC. Residues: CASSRTSGEGREQFF.